The 10 T cell receptor beta chains in this list originate from one sample, sequenced in a study of molecular identifiers for immune sequencing clone quantification. MiXCR was run by TCRdb on the PCR reads, yielding one entry per CDR3 protein. The sample has approximately 670,000 distinct CDR3 sequences; 15% to 20% are singletons. The specimen sequenced was naive CD8+ T cells from blood, with Jurkat cell RNA spiked in. Subset of the sample: FACS-sorted CD8+CD4-CCR7+CD45RA+ naive T cells. These receptors all come from a human donor in good health. Some libraries in this study had Jurkat cell RNA spiked in.

This clonotype was found a few times. The chain recombines TRBV19 with TRBJ1-2, with D possibly being TRBD1 (5 bases). Trimming took off 2 bases at V and 3 bases at J, with 10 bases between the two ends. The CDR3 loop spans 14 amino acids. In germline, CDR1 is LNHDA, CDR2 SQIVND (reference sequence). This chain's CDR3 is CASSIQGSDYGYTF. The DNA of the CDR3 is TGTGCCAGTAGTATACAGGGCTCCGACTATGGCTACACCTTC.

This clonotype was counted at least ten times. This chain joins TRBV19 and TRBJ1-5; perhaps TRBD1 as D (5 bases). V was cut by 5 bases and J by 5 bases, with 16 bases left in between. The CDR3 loop spans 15 amino acids. Per germline, CDR1 LNHDA and CDR2 SQIVND (reference sequence). CDR3 in amino acids: CASSWTGGNYQPQHF. CDR3 sequence (DNA): TGTGCCAGTAGTTGGACCGGGGGAAATTATCAGCCCCAGCATTTT.

This clonotype was detected only a few times. V gene TRBV10-3 combines with J gene TRBJ2-7, with 11 bases fitting TRBD2. This CDR3 is built from 16 residues. Unmatched junction bases numbered 8, after V lost 5 bases and J lost 2 bases. CDR1 is ENHRY, CDR2 SYGVKD, per germline. The CDR3: CAISQSGLAAPYEQYF. CDR3 in DNA: TGTGCCATCAGTCAATCGGGACTAGCGGCCCCCTACGAGCAGTACTTC.

This clonotype was picked up many times. The genes are TRBV6-6 and TRBJ1-5, with 8 bases lining up with TRBD1. V gave up 5 bases and J gave up 4 bases; unmatched junction bases: 7. This CDR3 comprises 15 residues. In germline, CDR1 is MNHNY, CDR2 SVGAGI (reference sequence). The CDR3 loop reads CASSATGGGNQPQHF. CDR3 sequence (DNA): TGTGCCAGCAGTGCAACAGGGGGGGGTAATCAGCCCCAGCATTTT.

Comments on this clonotype: An end of the junction does not agree with germline; a read error may underlie this. This rearrangement joins TRBV5-3 to TRBJ1-2; D is possibly TRBD1 (5 bases). TRBV5-3 is an ORF, and what it does is uncertain. The CDR3 runs to 16 residues. DNA of the CDR3: TGTGCCAGCAGCTTGGGGTTTTGGCGGGGGAACTATGGCTACACCTTC. Amino acid sequence: CASSLGFWRGNYGYTF.

At least ten counts were recorded for this clonotype. CDR3 loop: CASSPPSDEQYF. DNA for the CDR3: TGTGCCAGCAGCCCTCCTTCGGACGAGCAGTACTTC. The chain has TRBV5-5 and TRBJ2-7; no reliable D call. CDR1 is SGHKS, CDR2 YYEKEE, per germline (reference sequence). This CDR3 comprises 12 residues. Trimming took off 4 bases at V and 5 bases at J, with 10 bases between the two ends.

This clonotype was observed at least ten times. The chain has TRBV7-9 and TRBJ2-7; 8 bases align to TRBD1. Per germline, CDR1 SEHNR and CDR2 FQNEAQ (reference sequence). The CDR3 totals 14 residues. V shed 5 bases, J shed 3 bases, and the junction held 6 bases outside the gene matches. The CDR3 DNA is TGTGCCAGCAGCCCACCGGGACAGGACTACGAGCAGTACTTC. This sequence encodes CASSPPGQDYEQYF.

This clonotype was seen a handful of times. V and J are TRBV4-3 and TRBJ2-2; TRBD1 is a possible D gene (6 bases). The length of the CDR3 is 15 residues. CDR1 is LGHNA and CDR2 is YSLEER in the germline V gene. Trimming left V 3 bases short and J 5 bases short, with 13 bases between. In nucleotides, the CDR3 is TGCGCCAGCAGCCAGAACAGGGATCGGACCGGGGAGCTGTTTTTT. It encodes CASSQNRDRTGELFF.

This clonotype was seen at least ten times. The V call is TRBV5-1, the J call TRBJ2-3, with D possibly being TRBD2 (5 bases). Germline loops: CDR1 SGHRS, CDR2 YFSETQ. Trimming pared 0 bases from V and 4 bases from J, leaving 6 bases between. The CDR3 length is 13 residues. CDR3 loop: CASSLGGSDTQYF. DNA of the CDR3: TGCGCCAGCAGCTTGGGAGGGTCAGATACGCAGTATTTT.

This clonotype was picked up a small number of times. V usage is TRBV12-3 or TRBV12-4 and J usage is TRBJ1-2; D unclear. The CDR3 extends over 16 amino acids. Deletions cut 2 bases from V and 5 bases from J, with 18 bases between. In nucleotides, the CDR3 is TGTGCCAGCAGTTTATTGGGAGAAGGGCAGTATTATGGCTACACCTTC. Protein product: CASSLLGEGQYYGYTF.